This T cell receptor beta chain was captured in a study of blood T cell repertoires in COVID-19. Across the whole study: T cells, B-cell-depleted T cells, or PBMCs provided the cDNA or gDNA that served as material.

Germline CDR1 reads MGHRA; CDR2 reads YSYEKL. V was trimmed by 4 bases and J by 9 bases, leaving 7 bases between them. This CDR3 contains 12 residues. As processed by the authors: Researchers report that nucleated cell counts were estimated from reference gene primer amplification. Data came from immunoSEQ multiplex PCR; TCRdb stores just in-frame clones and leaves some out. V and J calls and clone size are as listed in that table; D and trimming were resolved from the DNA. Of over 200,000 clones in the sample, around 90% were seen once. V usage is TRBV4-1 and J usage is TRBJ1-6, with unresolved D. This receptor was identified in a woman in her late teens or twenties who had recovered from COVID-19. Sequenced: peripheral blood. The CDR3 DNA is TGCGCCAGCAGCCCCTTCAGTTCACCCCTCCACTTT. Its translation: CASSPFSSPLHF.